Here is one TCR beta chain with its context. The target antigen is unknown. Germline V gene data show CDR1 as WNHNN and CDR2 as SYGVQD (reference sequence). V was clipped by 6 bases and J by 0 bases, with 21 bases between them. The CDR3 extends over 17 amino acids. TCRdb's copy holds only in-frame clones and misses some; the assay was immunoSEQ multiplex PCR. Altogether about 61,000 clones are present, around 92% being singletons, with the ten largest covering 0.38%. The data were taken from a study of graft-versus-host responses after intestinal transplantation. Study at large: Anti-thymocyte globulin served as induction for all recipients, who then took tacrolimus and steroids for about three years.

The source material was unstimulated CD4+ T cells sorted from spleen or lymph node cells, sampled before transplant. The TCR originated in a human donor who was the organ donor for an intestinal transplant. The V and J genes are TRBV10-1 and TRBJ2-7; TRBD2 is a possible D gene (5 bases). CDR3 nucleotides: TGCGCCAGCAGAATGGAGGTTACACCACTGAGCTCCTACGAGCAGTACTTC. This codes for CASRMEVTPLSSYEQYF.